Listed below are T cell receptor beta chains from one sample, sequenced in a study of shared clonotypes between healthy human individuals. Generated by immunoSEQ multiplex PCR, the TCRdb table keeps only in-frame clones and is missing some. There are more than 550,000 clones in the sample; about 92% occur only once, and 24% lies in the top ten. Material: naive CD8+ T cells sorted from blood. Every receptor here comes from a young man in good health. Each CDR3 is given with its conserved first and last residue. D genes are given only for firm matches. Clone size appears in some rows only: once, few, many, or a class for an expanded clone.

clone size | D gene | CDR3 length | J gene | V gene | CDR3 protein | CDR3 DNA
- | TRBD1 | 16 | TRBJ2-5 | TRBV7-9 | CASSFYSGQVGETQYF | TGTGCCAGCAGCTTCTACTCCGGACAGGTGGGGGAGACCCAGTACTTC
- | TRBD2 | 14 | TRBJ2-1 | TRBV29-1 | CSVEGSGRGDEQFF | TGCAGCGTTGAAGGTAGCGGGAGAGGGGATGAGCAGTTCTTC
once | - | 13 | TRBJ2-1 | TRBV27 | CASSFAGTRPQFF | TGTGCCAGCAGTTTCGCGGGAACTAGGCCTCAGTTCTTC
- | - | 14 | TRBJ1-1 | TRBV11-2 | CASSWPGQNTEAFF | TGTGCCAGCAGCTGGCCGGGACAGAACACTGAAGCTTTCTTT
- | - | 15 | TRBJ1-1 | TRBV6-5 | CASILVNRGNTEAFF | TGTGCCAGCATTCTGGTCAATAGAGGGAACACTGAAGCTTTCTTT
- | TRBD1 | 15 | TRBJ2-1 | TRBV5-3 | CARSLGTGGDNEQFF | TGTGCCAGAAGCTTGGGGACAGGGGGTGACAATGAGCAGTTCTTC
- | - | 15 | TRBJ1-2 | TRBV15 | CATSRDRVGQGGYTF | TGTGCCACCAGCAGAGATCGGGTGGGCCAGGGGGGCTACACCTTC
- | TRBD1 | 15 | TRBJ1-5 | TRBV28 | CASSHRPRGTQPQHF | TGTGCCAGCAGTCACCGGCCCAGGGGGACTCAGCCCCAGCATTTT
- | TRBD2 | 13 | TRBJ2-5 | TRBV5-6 | CASTWGGQETQYF | TGTGCCAGCACCTGGGGGGGGCAAGAGACCCAGTACTTC
- | TRBD1 | 13 | TRBJ2-1 | TRBV6-6 | CAAGTGSYNEQFF | TGTGCCGCGGGGACAGGCTCCTACAATGAGCAGTTCTTC
- | - | 17 | TRBJ1-1 | TRBV27 | CASSLSLGGTGNTEAFF | TGTGCCAGCAGTTTATCGTTGGGGGGCACTGGGAACACTGAAGCTTTCTTT
- | - | 15 | TRBJ2-3 | TRBV5-6 | CASSFRRRGSDTQYF | TGTGCCAGCAGCTTTCGGCGGAGGGGGTCAGATACGCAGTATTTT
- | TRBD2 | 15 | TRBJ2-3 | TRBV7-9 | CASSLGGLGTDTQYF | TGTGCCAGCAGCCTAGGGGGACTAGGAACAGATACGCAGTATTTT
- | - | 15 | TRBJ1-1 | TRBV27 | CASKDSPILNTEAFF | TGTGCCAGCAAAGACAGCCCTATTTTGAACACTGAAGCTTTCTTT
few | TRBD1 | 13 | TRBJ2-7 | TRBV27 | CATMGQGPHEQYF | TGTGCCACCATGGGACAGGGTCCCCACGAGCAGTACTTC
- | - | 14 | TRBJ2-3 | TRBV7-9 | CASSFPGTTDTQYF | TGTGCCAGCAGCTTCCCAGGGACCACAGATACGCAGTATTTT
- | TRBD2 | 15 | TRBJ2-1 | TRBV29-1 | CSVNGGLAGGFEQFF | TGCAGCGTAAACGGGGGACTAGCGGGAGGTTTTGAGCAGTTCTTC
- | - | 16 | TRBJ2-3 | TRBV10-1 | CASSESRIWTTDTQYF | TGCGCCAGCAGTGAGTCGCGGATTTGGACGACAGATACGCAGTATTTT
- | - | 13 | TRBJ1-5 | TRBV7-9 | CASSSQGYQPQHF | TGTGCCAGCAGCTCACAGGGTTATCAGCCCCAGCATTTT
- | - | 11 | TRBJ1-1 | TRBV20-1 | CSASSYTEAFF | TGCAGTGCTAGTAGTTACACTGAAGCTTTCTTT
once | - | 12 | TRBJ2-7 | TRBV11-2 | CASSSSLSEQYF | TGTGCCAGCAGCTCCAGCTTATCCGAGCAGTACTTC
once | TRBD1 | 17 | TRBJ2-7 | TRBV14 | CASSQDQWQGAIYEQYF | TGTGCCAGCAGCCAAGACCAGTGGCAGGGGGCGATCTACGAGCAGTACTTC
- | - | 16 | TRBJ2-7 | TRBV18 | CASSLAPGPTGNEQYF | TGTGCCAGCTCACTCGCCCCGGGACCCACTGGCAACGAGCAGTACTTC
few | TRBD1 | 14 | TRBJ2-2 | TRBV19 | CASFGQGNTGELFF | TGTGCCAGCTTTGGACAGGGAAACACCGGGGAGCTGTTTTTT
- | - | 15 | TRBJ1-2 | TRBV7-9 | CASSRVGTRPYGYTF | TGTGCCAGCAGCAGGGTGGGGACTCGTCCTTATGGCTACACCTTC
once | - | 15 | TRBJ1-4 | TRBV4-1 | CASSHQTTTNEKLFF | TGCGCCAGCAGCCATCAAACCACAACTAATGAAAAACTGTTTTTT
- | - | 15 | TRBJ2-1 | TRBV28 | CASSFVGAASNEQFF | TGTGCCAGCAGTTTTGTAGGGGCAGCCAGCAATGAGCAGTTCTTC
- | - | 15 | TRBJ2-2 | TRBV28 | CASTSGKGDTGELFF | TGTGCCAGCACCTCGGGGAAGGGCGACACCGGGGAGCTGTTTTTT